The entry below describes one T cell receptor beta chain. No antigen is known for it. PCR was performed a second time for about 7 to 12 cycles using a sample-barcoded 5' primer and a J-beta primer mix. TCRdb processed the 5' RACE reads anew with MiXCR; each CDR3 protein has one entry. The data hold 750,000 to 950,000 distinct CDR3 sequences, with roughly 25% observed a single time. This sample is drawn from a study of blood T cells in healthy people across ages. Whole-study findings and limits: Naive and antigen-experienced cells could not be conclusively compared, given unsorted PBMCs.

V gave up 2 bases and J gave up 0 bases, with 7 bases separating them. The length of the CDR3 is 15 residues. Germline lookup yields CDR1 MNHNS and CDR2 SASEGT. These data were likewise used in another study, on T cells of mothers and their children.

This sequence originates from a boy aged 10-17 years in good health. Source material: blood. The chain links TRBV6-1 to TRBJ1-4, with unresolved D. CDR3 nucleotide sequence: TGTGCCAGCAGTGAAAGCGGAGCAACTAATGAAAAACTGTTTTTT. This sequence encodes CASSESGATNEKLFF.